What follows are 13 T cell receptor beta chains derived from one specimen sequenced in a study of blood T cell repertoires in COVID-19. This table comes from immunoSEQ multiplex PCR, and its TCRdb copy is limited to in-frame clones, with some not included. The table has roughly 190,000 clones, 84% seen once. Sequences were obtained from PBMCs or T cells enriched from blood (not recorded which). These receptors were obtained from a woman under 40 who had been exposed to COVID-19.

The chain recombines TRBV6-2 or TRBV6-3 with TRBJ1-5, with TRBD1 identical over 8 bases. V shed 4 bases, J shed 2 bases, and the junction held 7 bases outside the gene matches. Germline loops: CDR1 MNHEY, CDR2 SVGEGT. The CDR3 runs to 16 residues. The CDR3 DNA follows: TGTGCCAGCAGTTCGGACAGGGTGGTTGGCAATCAGCCCCAGCATTTT. Translating it yields CASSSDRVVGNQPQHF.

This chain connects TRBV30 to TRBJ1-5, with D possibly TRBD1 on 6 matching bases. Between the trimmed V and J ends, which lost 4 bases and 2 bases, there was a span of 12 bases. This CDR3 comprises 14 residues. Looked up from germline, CDR1 is GTSNPN and CDR2 is SVGIG (reference sequence). The CDR3 region is CAWIERGRNQPQHF. CDR3 nucleotides: TGTGCCTGGATCGAGCGGGGGCGCAATCAGCCCCAGCATTTT.

The CDR3 loop reads CASSKQGTDTEAFF. The DNA for the CDR3 is TGTGCCAGTAGTAAACAGGGTACGGACACTGAAGCTTTCTTT. This chain joins TRBV19 and TRBJ1-1; tentative D call: TRBD1 (6 bases). Per the germline V gene, CDR1 is LNHDA and CDR2 is SQIVND (reference sequence). Between the trimmed V and J ends, which lost 4 bases and 3 bases, there was a span of 12 bases. The length of the CDR3 is 14 residues. The full variable domain, completed using reference TRBV19 and TRBJ1-1, is DGGITQSPKYLFRKEGQNVTLSCEQNLNHDAMYWYRQDPGQGLRLIYYSQIVNDFQKGDIAEGYSVSREKKESFPLTVTSAQKNPTAFYLCASSKQGTDTEAFFGQGTRLTVV.

For the CDR3, the DNA is TGTGCCAGCAGCAGATCCCGGGACAGGGCAATCCACGAGCAGTACTTC. Its protein is CASSRSRDRAIHEQYF. The chain links TRBV21-1 to TRBJ2-7; no DNA check was done on the table's D call, TRBD1. TRBV21-1 is marked as a pseudogene. This CDR3 is 16 amino acids long.

The V and J genes are TRBV5-4 and TRBJ1-1; maybe TRBD1 (5 bases). The CDR3 consists of 13 residues. From germline, CDR1 is SGHNT and CDR2 YYREEE (reference sequence). V was trimmed by 4 bases and J by 0 bases, leaving 7 bases between them. The CDR3 spells CASSRGMNTEAFF. CDR3 coding DNA: TGTGCCAGCAGCAGGGGAATGAACACTGAAGCTTTCTTT. The complete variable domain, with remaining parts taken from reference TRBV5-4 and TRBJ1-1, reads ETGVTQSPTHLIKTRGQQVTLRCSSQSGHNTVSWYQQALGQGPQFIFQYYREEENGRGNFPPRFSGLQFPNYSSELNVNALELDDSALYLCASSRGMNTEAFFGQGTRLTVV.

The genes are TRBV4-1 and TRBJ2-1, with 11 bases aligning to TRBD2. J lost 10 bases, V lost 0 bases, and 8 bases had no gene match. From germline, CDR1 is MGHRA and CDR2 YSYEKL. This CDR3 has 16 residues. CDR3 loop: CASSQEASGGYREQFF. The CDR3 region has the DNA TGCGCCAGCAGCCAAGAAGCTAGCGGGGGGTATCGAGAGCAGTTCTTC.

The chain recombines TRBV5-6 with TRBJ2-7; D call uncertain. The CDR3 length is 13 residues. From germline, CDR1 is SGHDT and CDR2 YYEEEE. Deletions cut 1 base from V and 2 bases from J, with 7 bases between. CDR3 region: CASSLRPPYEQYF. Written as DNA, the CDR3 is TGTGCCAGCAGCTTGCGTCCCCCCTACGAGCAGTACTTC.

The chain combines TRBV10-2 with TRBJ2-3, with D possibly being TRBD2 (7 bases). Germline V gene sequence: CDR1 WSHSY, CDR2 SAAADI. The CDR3 spans 17 residues. The V end was cut by 1 base, the J end by 2 bases, with 16 bases between. CDR3 sequence: CASSEFGGLAVTDTQYF. The DNA of the CDR3 is TGCGCCAGCAGTGAGTTCGGGGGGCTAGCGGTCACAGATACGCAGTATTTT.

The chain is built from TRBV6-5 and TRBJ1-3; D unclear. This CDR3 spans 15 amino acids. Germline CDR1 MNHEY, CDR2 SVGAGI. The V gene lost 6 bases and the J gene lost 0 bases, with 12 bases spanning the gap. CDR3 sequence (DNA): TGTGCCAGCAGCCGGGCGGGTAACTCTGGAAACACCATATATTTT. Translation gives CASSRAGNSGNTIYF.

The chain combines TRBV20-1 with TRBJ1-1; TRBD1 aligns across 10 bases. CDR1 is DFQATT and CDR2 is SNEGSKA in the germline V gene (reference sequence). CDR3 size: 14 residues. V lost 6 bases, J lost 3 bases, and 7 bases stayed unmatched. CDR3 coding DNA: TGCAGTGCAAGTAAGGACAGGGGGGACACTGAAGCTTTCTTT. This translates into CSASKDRGDTEAFF.

This clone was recorded once. The chain joins TRBV9 to TRBJ2-5; 11 positions agree with TRBD2. CDR1 and CDR2 from the germline V gene are SGDLS and YYNGEE. This CDR3 has 16 amino acids. The V segment lost 4 bases and the J segment 5 bases; nucleotides outside the gene matches: 10. DNA of the CDR3: TGTGCCAGCAGCCCGAATAGCGGGGGGGCCTATGAGACCCAGTACTTC. Residues: CASSPNSGGAYETQYF.

This chain connects TRBV27 to TRBJ2-1; tentative D call: TRBD1 (5 bases). V was shortened by 2 bases and J by 3 bases, with 11 bases between the two germline ends. Looked up from germline, CDR1 is MNHEY and CDR2 is SMNVEV (reference sequence). The CDR3 contains 15 residues. The CDR3 loop reads CASSLPQGGYNEQFF. CDR3 in DNA: TGTGCCAGCAGTTTACCGCAGGGTGGCTACAATGAGCAGTTCTTC.

In DNA, the CDR3 is TGTGCCTGGAGTGTAGAGGCAGGGCTAAACAATGAGCAGTTCTTC. Translation: CAWSVEAGLNNEQFF. This chain joins TRBV30 and TRBJ2-1, with a possible D match to TRBD1 (5 bases). Trimming removed 0 bases at V and 5 bases at J, with 14 bases between. CDR1 is GTSNPN, CDR2 SVGIG, per germline (reference sequence). This CDR3 has 15 amino acids.